The 16 T cell receptor beta chains below all came from one sample that was sequenced in a study of blood T cell repertoires in COVID-19. Produced via immunoSEQ multiplex PCR; TCRdb's table is partial and in-frame only. The profile shows about 85,000 clones, roughly 85% of them singletons. Sequencing used peripheral blood. These receptors were collected from a man aged 60-69 years with acute or convalescent COVID-19.

The chain carries TRBV18 and TRBJ2-3; TRBD2 matches 10 bases. The CDR3 runs to 16 residues. V was pared by 2 bases and J by 6 bases, with 8 bases of the junction left unmatched. Germline lookup yields CDR1 KGHSH and CDR2 LQKENI. Here the CDR3 DNA reads TGTGCCAGCTCACCAGGGGTGAAGACTAGCGGGGATACGCAGTATTTT. This encodes CASSPGVKTSGDTQYF.

The chain has TRBV4-1 and TRBJ1-2; 9 bases fit TRBD1. V dropped 4 bases and J dropped 8; count of bases not matched to a gene: 11. The CDR3 loop spans 15 amino acids. From germline, CDR1 is MGHRA and CDR2 YSYEKL. In DNA, the CDR3 is TGCGCCAGCAGCCTCCAGGGACAGGGAAGAGAAGGCTACACCTTC. Amino acids: CASSLQGQGREGYTF.

The chain joins TRBV7-2 to TRBJ2-3; weak D call: TRBD2 (7 bases). Germline lookup yields CDR1 SGHTA and CDR2 FQGNSA. Trimming took off 4 bases at V and 0 bases at J, with 14 bases between the two ends. The CDR3 length is 16 residues. Here the CDR3 reads CASSSRGGASTDTQYF. The CDR3 nucleotides are TGTGCCAGCAGCTCAAGGGGGGGGGCGAGCACAGATACGCAGTATTTT.

The chain combines TRBV5-1 with TRBJ1-1; D might be TRBD1 (6 bases). Trimming took 4 bases from V and 0 from J, leaving 16 bases between them. The CDR3 extends over 16 amino acids. Germline loops: CDR1 SGHRS, CDR2 YFSETQ. CDR3 in DNA: TGCGCCAGCAGCCCCCTGACCGGGACATTGAACACTGAAGCTTTCTTT. Its protein is CASSPLTGTLNTEAFF. Filled out from reference TRBV5-1 and TRBJ1-1, the complete variable domain reads KAGVTQTPRYLIKTRGQQVTLSCSPISGHRSVSWYQQTPGQGLQFLFEYFSETQRNKGNFPGRFSGRQFSNSRSEMNVSTLELGDSALYLCASSPLTGTLNTEAFFGQGTRLTVV.

This clone was recorded once. V usage is TRBV19 and J usage is TRBJ1-2; tentative D call: TRBD1 (5 bases). In germline, CDR1 is LNHDA, CDR2 SQIVND (reference sequence). Trimming cost V 5 bases and J 8 bases, with 15 bases left between them. This CDR3 comprises 13 residues. The CDR3 DNA sequence: TGTGCCAGTAGTCCAATGGGGGGGAACGGCTACACCTTC. Its translation is CASSPMGGNGYTF.

The rearrangement links TRBV7-8 to TRBJ2-7, with D possibly TRBD1 on 5 matching bases. Per germline, CDR1 SGHVS and CDR2 FQNEAQ. This CDR3 contains 15 residues. The germline V and J ends were trimmed by 1 base and 3 bases, with 13 bases remaining between them. This chain's CDR3 is CASSLESQGIYEQYF. The CDR3 nucleotides read TGTGCCAGCAGCTTAGAGTCCCAGGGTATCTACGAGCAGTACTTC.

The rearrangement uses TRBV7-9 and TRBJ1-1; TRBD1 agrees at 10 bases. The CDR3 length is 15 residues. J gave up 4 bases and V 4 bases, and 6 bases lay outside the gene matches. Germline CDR1 is SEHNR and CDR2 is FQNEAQ (reference sequence). In DNA form, the CDR3 reads TGTGCCAGCAGCTCAACCGGGACAGGGGCCACTGAAGCTTTCTTT. It specifies CASSSTGTGATEAFF.

The chain is built from TRBV27 and TRBJ2-5, with D possibly TRBD2 on 6 matching bases. Trimming removed 2 bases at V and 5 bases at J, with 18 bases between. The CDR3 has 16 amino acids. Germline CDR1 is MNHEY and CDR2 is SMNVEV (reference sequence). The CDR3 is CASSLDYQGGGETQYF. In DNA, the CDR3 is TGTGCCAGCAGTTTAGACTACCAGGGAGGCGGCGAGACCCAGTACTTC.

The rearrangement joins TRBV30 to TRBJ2-2, with 10 bases fitting TRBD2. The V gene's germline CDR1 is GTSNPN and CDR2 SVGIG (reference sequence). The CDR3 is 15 residues long. J lost 4 bases, V lost 2 bases, and 4 bases had no gene match. Here the CDR3 reads CAWSYSGGSTGELFF. CDR3 nucleotide sequence: TGTGCCTGGAGTTATAGCGGGGGGAGCACCGGGGAGCTGTTTTTT.

V usage is TRBV29-1 and J usage is TRBJ1-2, with 9 bases lining up with TRBD1. This CDR3 is built from 14 residues. The V segment lost 6 bases and the J segment 5 bases; nucleotides outside the gene matches: 10. Germline V CDR1 and CDR2: SQVTM, ANQGSEA. The CDR3 spells CSVRTGTGTYGYTF. The CDR3 DNA follows: TGCAGCGTGCGAACCGGGACAGGGACGTATGGCTACACCTTC.

This CDR3 reads CASSVGVSEAFF. The CDR3 DNA reads as TGTGCCAGCAGCGTAGGCGTTTCCGAAGCTTTCTTT. This chain joins TRBV9 and TRBJ1-1; D gene unclear. Per the germline V gene, CDR1 is SGDLS and CDR2 is YYNGEE. The V end was cut by 0 bases, the J end by 8 bases, with 8 bases between. This CDR3 comprises 12 residues.

The chain links TRBV27 to TRBJ1-5; TRBD1 matches 7 bases. The germline gives CDR1 MNHEY, CDR2 SMNVEV (reference sequence). The length of the CDR3 is 16 residues. With V trimmed by 5 bases and J by 0 bases, 7 bases remained unmatched. CDR3 DNA sequence: TGTGCCAGCAGTCCCTTGGGACAGCTTAGCAATCAGCCCCAGCATTTT. Residues: CASSPLGQLSNQPQHF.

The genes are TRBV18 and TRBJ1-1; TRBD1 might be the D (6 bases). Germline V CDR1 and CDR2: KGHSH, LQKENI. The CDR3 is 14 amino acids. Trimming pared 5 bases from V and 1 base from J, leaving 11 bases between. CDR3 DNA: TGTGCCAGCTCATCCAGGGGCCGGAACACTGAAGCTTTCTTT. Its translation is CASSSRGRNTEAFF.

This rearrangement joins TRBV18 to TRBJ1-3, with D possibly matching TRBD1 (5 bases). The CDR3 runs 18 residues. V lost 3 bases to trimming and J lost 1 base, with 19 bases between them. Germline CDR1 reads KGHSH; CDR2 reads LQKENI. The CDR3, as DNA: TGTGCCAGCTCACCGACAAGGGGCGCAAAGGGTTCTGGAAACACCATATATTTT. As protein: CASSPTRGAKGSGNTIYF.

The chain couples TRBV5-1 to TRBJ2-7, with unresolved D. The V gene's germline CDR1 is SGHRS and CDR2 YFSETQ. The germline V and J ends were trimmed by 0 bases and 3 bases, with 7 bases remaining between them. The CDR3 consists of 13 residues. The CDR3 reads CASSLAADYEQYF. DNA of the CDR3: TGCGCCAGCAGCTTGGCGGCGGACTACGAGCAGTACTTC.

This chain uses TRBV29-1 with TRBJ2-3; perhaps TRBD2 as D (7 bases). With 8 bases removed from V and 4 bases from J, the gap between germline ends came to 13 bases. The CDR3 totals 12 residues. Germline V lookup: CDR1 SQVTM, CDR2 ANQGSEA. CDR3 sequence: CSQGGGSDTQYF. CDR3 bases: TGCAGCCAGGGAGGGGGGTCAGATACGCAGTATTTT.